This TCR beta chain was identified during a study of shared clonotypes between healthy human individuals. Study-level findings and limits: When naive CD4 clonotypes were compared across a few donors, about 5% were shared. Naive subsets generally had larger estimated richness than memory subsets.

Notes on this clone: Its antigen remains unknown.

Donors had no recently reported acute infections or vaccinations and were HIV-negative. Trimming pared 0 bases from V and 7 bases from J, leaving 9 bases between. This CDR3 comprises 14 residues. The germline CDR1 and CDR2 sequences are MNHNY and SVGAGI (reference sequence). Evenly divided among several immunoSEQ plates was the genomic DNA of each subset. TCRdb's copy holds only in-frame clones and misses some; the assay was immunoSEQ multiplex PCR. Of 2 million to 3 million clones listed, roughly 93% were seen once; the top ten hold about 0.34%. The TCR comes from a man aged 18-30 years in good health. Some clones in this sample may be carry-over from other donors' samples. The V call is TRBV6-6, the J call TRBJ1-4; TRBD1 is a possible D gene (6 bases). Sample: naive CD4+ T cells from PBMCs. Subset of the sample: CD45RA+ positively selected. The CDR3 region has the DNA TGTGCCAGCAGTTACTCGGGGGCTGGTGAAAAACTGTTTTTT. This translates into CASSYSGAGEKLFF.